Only a few counts were recorded for the clone carrying this T cell receptor beta chain. Its cognate antigen is unknown. TCRdb keeps only in-frame clones here, not all; method: immunoSEQ multiplex PCR. The table shows 20,000 or so clones, with over 75% occurring only once. Treatment specified: AdE1-LMPpoly-expanded autologous EBV-specific T-cell therapy followed by anti-PD-1 nivolumab. The germline V gene encodes CDR1 SEHNR and CDR2 FQNEAQ (reference sequence). The CDR3 totals 18 residues. Trimming stripped 5 bases from V and 1 base from J, with 23 bases between. The data originate from a study of EBV T-cell therapy then PD-1 blockade in nasopharyngeal carcinoma.

This TCR was recovered from a man aged 40-50 years with nasopharyngeal carcinoma. Here the sequenced sample was CD8+ T cells from blood, taken at day -245 from a patient whose treatment included autologous EBV-specific T cells and nivolumab. The chain joins TRBV7-9 to TRBJ1-1, with a possible D match to TRBD1 (6 bases). The CDR3 protein is CASSGRTRTAVWNTEAFF. The DNA of the CDR3 is TGTGCCAGCAGCGGTCGGACTAGGACAGCGGTATGGAACACTGAAGCTTTCTTT.